This T cell receptor (beta chain) was recovered during a study of T cells after posttransplantation cyclophosphamide. A marrow graft followed busulfan-fludarabine conditioning, with cyclophosphamide on days +3 and +4. J lost 6 bases, V lost 8 bases, and 14 bases had no gene match. The CDR3 has 14 amino acids. Germline assignment: CDR1 GTSNPN and CDR2 SVGIG (reference sequence). Points from the study as a whole: Blood and skin or GI T cell repertoires showed limited TRB overlap. Later post-transplant blood repertoires were often dominated by donor CD8+ memory clones. After PTCy, TRB diversity resembled that of CNI/methotrexate controls.

Comments on this clone: Its antigen is as yet unknown.

TCRdb keeps only in-frame clones here, not all; method: immunoSEQ multiplex PCR. Found here are about 40,000 clones, less than 95% of them singletons; the top ten hold 2% to 2.5%. The sequenced sample was PBMCs, obtained just over 60 days after allogeneic stem cell transplant with posttransplant cyclophosphamide. This TCR was sampled from a male patient between 60 and 69 years old who received an allogeneic stem cell transplant from a related donor and was CMV-positive. Some T cells may originate from the graft donor. The rearrangement uses TRBV30 and TRBJ2-3; 7 nucleotides line up with TRBD2. The CDR3 DNA is TGTGCCGGCCTTAAGCGGGACCTGCGGGATACGCAGTATTTT. Translation: CAGLKRDLRDTQYF.